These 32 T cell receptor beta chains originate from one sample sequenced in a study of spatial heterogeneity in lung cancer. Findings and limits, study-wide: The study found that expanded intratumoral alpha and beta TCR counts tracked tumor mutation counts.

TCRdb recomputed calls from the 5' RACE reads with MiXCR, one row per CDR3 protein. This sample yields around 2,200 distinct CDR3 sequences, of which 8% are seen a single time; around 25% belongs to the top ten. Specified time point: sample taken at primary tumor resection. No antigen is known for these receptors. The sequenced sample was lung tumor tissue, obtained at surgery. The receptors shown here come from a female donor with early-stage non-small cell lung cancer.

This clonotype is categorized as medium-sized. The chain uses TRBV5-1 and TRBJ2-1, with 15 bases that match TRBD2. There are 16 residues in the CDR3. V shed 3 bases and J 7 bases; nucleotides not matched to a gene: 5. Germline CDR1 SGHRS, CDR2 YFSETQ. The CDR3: CASSWTGLAGGNEQFF. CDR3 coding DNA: TGCGCCAGCAGCTGGACGGGACTAGCGGGAGGAAATGAGCAGTTCTTC.

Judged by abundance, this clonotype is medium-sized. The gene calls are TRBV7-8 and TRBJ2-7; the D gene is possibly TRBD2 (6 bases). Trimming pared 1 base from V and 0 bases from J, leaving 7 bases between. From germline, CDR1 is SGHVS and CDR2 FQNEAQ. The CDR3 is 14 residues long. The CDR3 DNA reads TGTGCCAGCAGCTTAGGGGGGGTCTCCTACGAGCAGTACTTC. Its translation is CASSLGGVSYEQYF.

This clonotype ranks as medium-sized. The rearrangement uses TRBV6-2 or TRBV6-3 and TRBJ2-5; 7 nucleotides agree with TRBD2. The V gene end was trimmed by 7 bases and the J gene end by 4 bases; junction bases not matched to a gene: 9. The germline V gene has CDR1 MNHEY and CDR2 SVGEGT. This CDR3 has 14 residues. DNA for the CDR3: TGTGCCAGCATTGAGAGCGGGATACGAGAGACCCAGTACTTC. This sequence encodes CASIESGIRETQYF.

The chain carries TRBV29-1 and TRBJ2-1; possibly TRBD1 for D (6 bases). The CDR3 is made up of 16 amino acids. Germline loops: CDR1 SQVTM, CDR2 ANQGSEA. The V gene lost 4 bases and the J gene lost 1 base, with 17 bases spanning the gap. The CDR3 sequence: CSVVKQPGVSYNEQFF. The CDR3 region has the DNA TGCAGCGTTGTCAAGCAGCCAGGGGTATCCTACAATGAGCAGTTCTTC.

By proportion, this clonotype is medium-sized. CDR3 bases: TGCAGTGCTACTACAGGGGGCCAAGAGACCCAGTACTTC. Translated: CSATTGGQETQYF. The chain employs TRBV20-1 and TRBJ2-5; 8 bases line up with TRBD1. The CDR3 covers 13 residues. The V segment lost 4 bases and the J segment 1 base; nucleotides outside the gene matches: 2. CDR1 is DFQATT and CDR2 is SNEGSKA in the germline V gene (reference sequence).

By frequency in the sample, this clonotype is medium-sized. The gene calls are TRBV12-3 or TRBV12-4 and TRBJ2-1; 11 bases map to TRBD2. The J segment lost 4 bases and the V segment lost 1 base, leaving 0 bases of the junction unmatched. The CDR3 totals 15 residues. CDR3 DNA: TGTGCCAGCAGTTTAGGGACTAGCGGGTACAATGAGCAGTTCTTC. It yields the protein CASSLGTSGYNEQFF.

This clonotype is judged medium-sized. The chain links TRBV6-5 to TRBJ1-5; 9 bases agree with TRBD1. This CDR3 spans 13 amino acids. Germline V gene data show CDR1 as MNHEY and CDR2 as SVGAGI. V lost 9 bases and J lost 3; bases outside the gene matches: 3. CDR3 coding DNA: TGTGCCAGTACAGGGGGCCCCAATCAGCCCCAGCATTTT. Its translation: CASTGGPNQPQHF.

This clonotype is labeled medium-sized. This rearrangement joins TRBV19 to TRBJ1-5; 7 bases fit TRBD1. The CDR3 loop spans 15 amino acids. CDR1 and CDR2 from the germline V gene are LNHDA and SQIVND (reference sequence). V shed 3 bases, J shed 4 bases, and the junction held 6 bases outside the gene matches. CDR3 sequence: CASSIRQGGNQPQHF. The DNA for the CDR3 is TGTGCCAGTAGTATCAGGCAGGGGGGTAATCAGCCCCAGCATTTT.

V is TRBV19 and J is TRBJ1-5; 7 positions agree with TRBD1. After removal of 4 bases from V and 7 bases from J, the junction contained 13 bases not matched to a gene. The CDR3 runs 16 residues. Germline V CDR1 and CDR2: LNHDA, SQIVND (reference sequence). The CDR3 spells CASSTPGQWIGQPQHF. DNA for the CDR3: TGTGCCAGTAGTACTCCGGGACAGTGGATCGGGCAGCCCCAGCATTTT.

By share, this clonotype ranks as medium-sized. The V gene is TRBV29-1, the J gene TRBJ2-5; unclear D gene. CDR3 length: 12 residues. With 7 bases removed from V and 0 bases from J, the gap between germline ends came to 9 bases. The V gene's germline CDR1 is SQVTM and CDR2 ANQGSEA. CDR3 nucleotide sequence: TGCAGCGCCCGTCACAACCAAGAGACCCAGTACTTC. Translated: CSARHNQETQYF.

In DNA form, the CDR3 reads TGTGCCAGCAGCATGACACCTAAGAATCAGCCCCAGCATTTT. Its protein is CASSMTPKNQPQHF. This sequence joins TRBV12-3 or TRBV12-4 and TRBJ1-5, with D unclear. V lost 6 bases to trimming and J lost 4 bases, with 13 bases between them. This CDR3 has 14 amino acids.

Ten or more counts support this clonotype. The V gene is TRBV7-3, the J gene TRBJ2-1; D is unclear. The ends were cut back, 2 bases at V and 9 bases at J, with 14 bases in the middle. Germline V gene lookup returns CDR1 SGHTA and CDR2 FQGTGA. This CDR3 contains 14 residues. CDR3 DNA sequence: TGTGCCAGCAGCTTATCCCATGTTAAGGGTGAGCAGTTCTTC. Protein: CASSLSHVKGEQFF.

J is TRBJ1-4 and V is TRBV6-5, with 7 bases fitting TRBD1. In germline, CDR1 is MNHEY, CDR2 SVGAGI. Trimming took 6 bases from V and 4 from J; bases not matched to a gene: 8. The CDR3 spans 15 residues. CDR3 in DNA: TGTGCCAGCAGAAGACGGGACAGAATTAATGAAAAACTGTTTTTT. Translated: CASRRRDRINEKLFF.

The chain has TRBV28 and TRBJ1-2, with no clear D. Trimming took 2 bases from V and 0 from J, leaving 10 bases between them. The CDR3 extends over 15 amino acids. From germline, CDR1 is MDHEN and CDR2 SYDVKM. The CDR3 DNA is TGTGCCAGCAGTTTACCCTTTCAGGCTAACTATGGCTACACCTTC. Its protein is CASSLPFQANYGYTF.

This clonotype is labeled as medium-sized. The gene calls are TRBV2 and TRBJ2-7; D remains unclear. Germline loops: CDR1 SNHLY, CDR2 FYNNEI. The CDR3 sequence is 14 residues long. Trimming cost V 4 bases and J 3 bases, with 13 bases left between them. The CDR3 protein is CASSVELPFYEQYF. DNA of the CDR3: TGTGCCAGCAGTGTCGAGCTACCATTCTACGAGCAGTACTTC.

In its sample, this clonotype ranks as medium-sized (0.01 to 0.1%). In DNA form, the CDR3 reads TGTGCCAGCAGCTCCAGGGGTGTCGGTTACGAAGAGACCCAGTACTTC. This encodes CASSSRGVGYEETQYF. The chain recombines TRBV5-6 with TRBJ2-5; TRBD1 might be the D (6 bases). Germline CDR1 reads SGHDT; CDR2 reads YYEEEE. The CDR3 sequence is 16 residues long. Between the trimmed V and J ends, which lost 3 bases and 3 bases, there was a span of 18 bases.

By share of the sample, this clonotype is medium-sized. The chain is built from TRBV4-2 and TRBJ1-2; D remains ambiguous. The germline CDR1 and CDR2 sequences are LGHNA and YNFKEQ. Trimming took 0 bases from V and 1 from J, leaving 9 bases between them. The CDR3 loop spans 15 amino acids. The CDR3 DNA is TGTGCCAGCAGCCAAGATCGAGGTCATAACTATGGCTACACCTTC. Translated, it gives CASSQDRGHNYGYTF.

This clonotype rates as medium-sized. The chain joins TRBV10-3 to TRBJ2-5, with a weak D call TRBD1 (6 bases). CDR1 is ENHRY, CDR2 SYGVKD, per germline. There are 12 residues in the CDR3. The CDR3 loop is CATGPGGETQYF. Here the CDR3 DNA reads TGTGCGACAGGTCCTGGGGGAGAGACCCAGTACTTC.

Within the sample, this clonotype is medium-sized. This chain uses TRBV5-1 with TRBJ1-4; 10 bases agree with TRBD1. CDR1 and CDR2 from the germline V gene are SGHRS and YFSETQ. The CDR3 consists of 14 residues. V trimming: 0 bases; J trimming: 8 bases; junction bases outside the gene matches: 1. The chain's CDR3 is CASSLAGQGEKLFF. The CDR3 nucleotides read TGCGCCAGCAGCTTGGCGGGACAGGGGGAAAAACTGTTTTTT.

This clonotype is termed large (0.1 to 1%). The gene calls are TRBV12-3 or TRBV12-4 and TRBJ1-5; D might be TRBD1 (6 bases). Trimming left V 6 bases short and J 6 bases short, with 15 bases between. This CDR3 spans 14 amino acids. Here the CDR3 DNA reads TGTGCCAGCAGCCCTCGAGGGGGGCTTCAGCCCCAGCATTTT. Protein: CASSPRGGLQPQHF.

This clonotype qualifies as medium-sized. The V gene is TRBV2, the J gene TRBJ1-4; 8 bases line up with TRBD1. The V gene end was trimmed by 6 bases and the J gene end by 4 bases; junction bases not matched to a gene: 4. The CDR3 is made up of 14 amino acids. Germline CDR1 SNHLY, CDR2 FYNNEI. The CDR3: CASRKQGVNEKLFF. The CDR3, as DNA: TGTGCCAGCAGAAAACAGGGGGTTAATGAAAAACTGTTTTTT.

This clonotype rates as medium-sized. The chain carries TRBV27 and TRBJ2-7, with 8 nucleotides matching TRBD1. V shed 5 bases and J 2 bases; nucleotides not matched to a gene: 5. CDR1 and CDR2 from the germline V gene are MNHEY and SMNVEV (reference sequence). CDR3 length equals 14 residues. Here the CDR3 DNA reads TGTGCCAGCAGTACAACGACAGGGGCCTACGAGCAGTACTTC. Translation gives CASSTTTGAYEQYF.

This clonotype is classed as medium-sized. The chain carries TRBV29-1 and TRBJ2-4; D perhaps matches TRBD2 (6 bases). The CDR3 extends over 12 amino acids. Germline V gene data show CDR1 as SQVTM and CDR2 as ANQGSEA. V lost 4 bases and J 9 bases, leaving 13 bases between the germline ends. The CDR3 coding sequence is TGCAGCGTTGTGACGGGAGATAGCATTCAGTACTTC. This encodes CSVVTGDSIQYF.

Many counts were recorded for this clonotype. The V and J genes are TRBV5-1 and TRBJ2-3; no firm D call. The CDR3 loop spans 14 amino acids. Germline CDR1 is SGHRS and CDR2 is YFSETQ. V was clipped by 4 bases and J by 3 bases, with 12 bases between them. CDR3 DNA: TGCGCCAGCAGCCTGGGTGGCAGAACAGATACGCAGTATTTT. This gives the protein CASSLGGRTDTQYF.

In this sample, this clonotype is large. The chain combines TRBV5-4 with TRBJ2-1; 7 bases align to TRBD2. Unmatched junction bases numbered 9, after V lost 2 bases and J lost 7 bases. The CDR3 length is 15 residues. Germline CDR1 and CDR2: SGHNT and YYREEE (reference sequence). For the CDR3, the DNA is TGTGCCAGCAGCTTCCCGCGCGGGAGAATGAATGAGCAGTTCTTC. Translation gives CASSFPRGRMNEQFF. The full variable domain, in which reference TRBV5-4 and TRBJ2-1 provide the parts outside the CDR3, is ETGVTQSPTHLIKTRGQQVTLRCSSQSGHNTVSWYQQALGQGPQFIFQYYREEENGRGNFPPRFSGLQFPNYSSELNVNALELDDSALYLCASSFPRGRMNEQFFGPGTRLTVL.

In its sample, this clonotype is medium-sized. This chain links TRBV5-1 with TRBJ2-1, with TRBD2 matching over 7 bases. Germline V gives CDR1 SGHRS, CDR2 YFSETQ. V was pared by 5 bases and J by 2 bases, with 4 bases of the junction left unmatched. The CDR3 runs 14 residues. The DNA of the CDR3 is TGCGCCAGCAGGCTAGCGGAAACCTACAATGAGCAGTTCTTC. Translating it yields CASRLAETYNEQFF.

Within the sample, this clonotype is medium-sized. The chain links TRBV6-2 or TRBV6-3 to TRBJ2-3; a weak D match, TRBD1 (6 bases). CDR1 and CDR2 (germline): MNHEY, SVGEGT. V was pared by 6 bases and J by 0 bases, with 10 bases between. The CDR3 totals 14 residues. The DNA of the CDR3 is TGTGCCAGCAGGGGACAATTAAGCACAGATACGCAGTATTTT. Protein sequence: CASRGQLSTDTQYF.

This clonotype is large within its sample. CDR3 sequence (DNA): TGTGCCTGGAGTGTCGCAGGAGATCAGCCCCAGCATTTT. Translated, it gives CAWSVAGDQPQHF. The chain uses TRBV30 and TRBJ1-5; D is undetermined. The germline CDR1 and CDR2 sequences are GTSNPN and SVGIG (reference sequence). V was clipped by 0 bases and J by 5 bases, with 8 bases between them. The CDR3 consists of 13 residues.

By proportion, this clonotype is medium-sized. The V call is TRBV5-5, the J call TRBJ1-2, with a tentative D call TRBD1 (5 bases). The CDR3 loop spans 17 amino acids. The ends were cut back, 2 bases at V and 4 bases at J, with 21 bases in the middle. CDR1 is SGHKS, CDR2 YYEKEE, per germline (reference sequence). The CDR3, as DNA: TGTGCCAGCAGCTTTAGATCCGGGACCCGGGATTTCTATGGCTACACCTTC. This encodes CASSFRSGTRDFYGYTF.

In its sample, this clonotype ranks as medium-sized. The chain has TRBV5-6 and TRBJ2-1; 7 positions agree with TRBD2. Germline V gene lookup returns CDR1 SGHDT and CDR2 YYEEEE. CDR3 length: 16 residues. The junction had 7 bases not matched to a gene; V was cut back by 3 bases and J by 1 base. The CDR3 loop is CASSSDRGLSYNEQFF. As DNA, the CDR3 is TGTGCCAGCAGCTCCGATAGGGGACTATCCTACAATGAGCAGTTCTTC.

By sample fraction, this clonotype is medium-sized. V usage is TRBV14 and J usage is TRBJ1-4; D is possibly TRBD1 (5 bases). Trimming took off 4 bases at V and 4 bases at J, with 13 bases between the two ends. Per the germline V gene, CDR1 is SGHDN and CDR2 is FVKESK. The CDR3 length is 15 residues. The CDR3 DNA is TGTGCCAGCAGCCGCCGGGACTGGGGTAATGAAAAACTGTTTTTT. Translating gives CASSRRDWGNEKLFF.

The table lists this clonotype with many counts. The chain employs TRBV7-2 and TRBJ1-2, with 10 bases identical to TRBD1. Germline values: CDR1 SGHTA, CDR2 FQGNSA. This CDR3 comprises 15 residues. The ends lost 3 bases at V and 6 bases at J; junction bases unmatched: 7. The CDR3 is CASSLTGGKRDGYTF. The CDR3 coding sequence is TGTGCCAGCAGCTTGACAGGGGGCAAGAGAGATGGCTACACCTTC.